These 20 T cell receptor beta chains were all obtained from the same sample, sequenced in a study of blood T cell repertoires in COVID-19. Here immunoSEQ multiplex PCR was the method, and the copy in TCRdb shows in-frame clones only, minus some. The sample holds about 200,000 clones, approximately 90% seen once. The specimen was peripheral blood. These receptors were obtained from a man in his 60s with COVID-19, enrolled during active disease.

The rearrangement links TRBV7-2 to TRBJ2-7; D is unclear. The CDR3 is made up of 11 amino acids. Trimming shortened V by 5 bases and J by 4 bases, and 6 bases separated the two germline ends. The germline CDR1 and CDR2 sequences are SGHTA and FQGNSA. The CDR3: CASSTIYEQYF. The CDR3 DNA follows: TGTGCCAGCAGCACTATATACGAGCAGTACTTC.

A single count supports this clone. The V gene is TRBV7-9, the J gene TRBJ2-7; 7 bases match TRBD1. V shed 4 bases and J 4 bases; nucleotides not matched to a gene: 7. The CDR3 runs 14 residues. Germline V gene data show CDR1 as SEHNR and CDR2 as FQNEAQ (reference sequence). The CDR3 DNA sequence: TGTGCCAGCAGCTCCCCCAGGGGGTCATACGAGCAGTACTTC. Residues: CASSSPRGSYEQYF.

There are a few counts of this clone. The chain links TRBV29-1 to TRBJ1-2; possibly TRBD1 for D (6 bases). This CDR3 region has 15 residues. V lost 3 bases and J 0 bases, leaving 14 bases between the germline ends. CDR1 and CDR2 from the germline V gene are SQVTM and ANQGSEA. The CDR3 DNA is TGCAGCGTTGATGACGGGACACAACCTAACTATGGCTACACCTTC. Translation gives CSVDDGTQPNYGYTF.

This rearrangement joins TRBV5-1 to TRBJ2-2; 12 bases fit TRBD1. Germline V gene lookup returns CDR1 SGHRS and CDR2 YFSETQ. This CDR3 contains 16 residues. Unmatched junction bases numbered 3, after V lost 3 bases and J lost 3 bases. The CDR3 loop is CASSSGTGGDTGELFF. The CDR3 region has the DNA TGCGCCAGCAGCTCCGGGACAGGGGGCGACACCGGGGAGCTGTTTTTT.

This chain uses TRBV13 with TRBJ1-2; D gene uncertain. The germline V and J ends were trimmed by 8 bases and 1 base, with 17 bases remaining between them. CDR1 PRHDT and CDR2 FYEKMQ come from the germline V gene (reference sequence). The CDR3 extends over 15 amino acids. CDR3 sequence: CASHKDGLINYGYTF. CDR3 DNA sequence: TGTGCCAGCCACAAGGACGGACTAATTAACTATGGCTACACCTTC.

The J gene is TRBJ2-7, the V gene TRBV28, with 15 bases fitting TRBD2. There are 18 residues in the CDR3. Trimming took 2 bases from V and 1 from J; bases not matched to a gene: 6. Germline CDR1 is MDHEN and CDR2 is SYDVKM. The CDR3 sequence is CASSLGLAGGFRSYEQYF. Here the CDR3 DNA reads TGTGCCAGCAGTTTAGGACTAGCGGGAGGGTTTAGGTCCTACGAGCAGTACTTC.

The V call is TRBV4-3, the J call TRBJ2-3; 10 bases are shared with TRBD2. V was clipped by 4 bases and J by 3 bases; unmatched bases: 4. Germline values: CDR1 LGHNA, CDR2 YSLEER. CDR3 length: 15 amino acids. The CDR3 sequence: CASSRAGGETDTQYF. CDR3 DNA: TGCGCCAGCAGCCGAGCGGGAGGGGAGACAGATACGCAGTATTTT.

In the case of this clone: Other DNA sequences in this specimen translate into the identical CDR3. This chain connects TRBV9 to TRBJ2-2, with a tentative D call TRBD1 (5 bases). Germline values: CDR1 SGDLS, CDR2 YYNGEE. The germline V and J ends were trimmed by 3 bases and 2 bases, with 8 bases remaining between them. The length of the CDR3 is 14 residues. CDR3 in DNA: TGTGCCAGCAGCGCCCGGACAAACACCGGGGAGCTGTTTTTT. The encoded protein is CASSARTNTGELFF.

This clone was seen a few times. This chain links TRBV27 with TRBJ1-2, with D hard to call. Germline CDR1 and CDR2: MNHEY and SMNVEV (reference sequence). This CDR3 is built from 15 residues. V shed 4 bases and J shed 0 bases, with 12 bases lying between them. Written as DNA, the CDR3 is TGTGCCAGCAGTTGGGCCAGGTATTCTAACTATGGCTACACCTTC. Translation gives CASSWARYSNYGYTF.

The J gene is TRBJ2-7, the V gene TRBV6-1; 9 bases agree with TRBD2. Losses at the gene ends were 2 bases for V and 2 bases for J; bases not matched to a gene: 7. CDR1 MNHNS and CDR2 SASEGT come from the germline V gene. The CDR3 consists of 16 residues. The CDR3 nucleotides are TGTGCCAGCAGTGAAATGGCGACTAGCGGAACCTACGAGCAGTACTTC. Its protein is CASSEMATSGTYEQYF.

This chain joins TRBV13 and TRBJ2-3; tentative D call: TRBD2 (7 bases). The ends were cut back, 1 base at V and 4 bases at J, with 12 bases in the middle. CDR3 length: 15 amino acids. The V gene's germline CDR1 is PRHDT and CDR2 FYEKMQ (reference sequence). The CDR3 spells CASSLVGGAADTQYF. The CDR3 DNA sequence: TGTGCCAGCAGCTTAGTAGGGGGGGCGGCAGATACGCAGTATTTT. Filled out from reference TRBV13 and TRBJ2-3, the complete variable domain reads AAGVIQSPRHLIKEKRETATLKCYPIPRHDTVYWYQQGPGQDPQFLISFYEKMQSDKGSIPDRFSAQQFSDYHSELNMSSLELGDSALYFCASSLVGGAADTQYFGPGTRLTVL.

CDR3 DNA: TGTGCCAGCTCACCCCAGGGACAGGGGCTGGAGCAGTTCTTC. Protein: CASSPQGQGLEQFF. The chain recombines TRBV18 with TRBJ2-1, with 10 bases lining up with TRBD1. From germline, CDR1 is KGHSH and CDR2 LQKENI. After removal of 3 bases from V and 10 bases from J, the junction contained 6 bases not matched to a gene. This CDR3 is 14 amino acids long.

The DNA of the CDR3 is TGTGCCTGGAGTAGGACAGCCAACACTGAAGCTTTCTTT. It translates to CAWSRTANTEAFF. V is TRBV30 and J is TRBJ1-1; TRBD1 might be the D (6 bases). There are 13 residues in the CDR3. In germline, CDR1 is GTSNPN, CDR2 SVGIG (reference sequence). The germline V and J ends were trimmed by 2 bases and 2 bases, with 9 bases remaining between them.

This chain uses TRBV28 with TRBJ2-7; 7 nucleotides align to TRBD2. The CDR3 extends over 15 amino acids. V shed 2 bases and J 3 bases; nucleotides not matched to a gene: 7. The germline CDR1 and CDR2 sequences are MDHEN and SYDVKM. Here the CDR3 reads CASSLISGGGYEQYF. CDR3 sequence (DNA): TGTGCCAGCAGTTTAATATCGGGGGGAGGCTACGAGCAGTACTTC.

V gene TRBV29-1 combines with J gene TRBJ1-1; D call uncertain. The CDR3 contains 14 residues. Trimming pared 6 bases from V and 5 bases from J, leaving 19 bases between. In germline, CDR1 is SQVTM, CDR2 ANQGSEA. The CDR3 spells CSVAPRLVGTEAFF. In nucleotides, the CDR3 is TGCAGCGTCGCCCCCAGGCTTGTCGGTACTGAAGCTTTCTTT.

This chain connects TRBV10-3 to TRBJ1-4, with D tentatively TRBD1 (6 bases). Deletions cut 3 bases from V and 0 bases from J, with 8 bases between. The CDR3 covers 15 residues. Germline V gene data show CDR1 as ENHRY and CDR2 as SYGVKD. CDR3 coding DNA: TGTGCCATCAGTGATACAGGGTCAACTAATGAAAAACTGTTTTTT. Translation gives CAISDTGSTNEKLFF.

The V gene is TRBV5-1, the J gene TRBJ1-2; 7 bases align to TRBD1. Germline assignment: CDR1 SGHRS and CDR2 YFSETQ. V lost 7 bases and J lost 1; bases outside the gene matches: 22. The length of the CDR3 is 19 residues. CDR3 amino acids: CASLPLGSGTAGGNYGYTF. The CDR3 coding sequence is TGCGCCAGCCTTCCATTAGGCTCCGGGACAGCCGGCGGTAACTATGGCTACACCTTC.

V and J are TRBV29-1 and TRBJ1-1, with D tentatively TRBD1 (6 bases). This CDR3 has 12 residues. Germline V CDR1 and CDR2: SQVTM, ANQGSEA. The ends were cut back, 6 bases at V and 10 bases at J, with 18 bases in the middle. The CDR3 is CSVDDRPSVAFF. The CDR3 DNA follows: TGCAGCGTCGATGACAGGCCCAGTGTAGCTTTCTTT.

The chain couples TRBV30 to TRBJ1-6; D possibly corresponds to TRBD1 (5 bases). This CDR3 is 15 amino acids long. V shed 4 bases and J shed 11 bases, with 21 bases lying between them. Germline values: CDR1 GTSNPN, CDR2 SVGIG (reference sequence). The CDR3 DNA is TGTGCCTGGAAGGCACAGCAGGGAGGAAGGGCACCCCTCCACTTT. It is translated as CAWKAQQGGRAPLHF.

This chain joins TRBV5-1 and TRBJ1-1; D remains ambiguous. V lost 1 base and J 2 bases, leaving 9 bases between the germline ends. CDR1 and CDR2 (germline): SGHRS, YFSETQ. This CDR3 is built from 14 residues. CDR3 in amino acids: CASSLTSGNTEAFF. The CDR3 bases are TGCGCCAGCAGCTTGACATCAGGAAACACTGAAGCTTTCTTT.